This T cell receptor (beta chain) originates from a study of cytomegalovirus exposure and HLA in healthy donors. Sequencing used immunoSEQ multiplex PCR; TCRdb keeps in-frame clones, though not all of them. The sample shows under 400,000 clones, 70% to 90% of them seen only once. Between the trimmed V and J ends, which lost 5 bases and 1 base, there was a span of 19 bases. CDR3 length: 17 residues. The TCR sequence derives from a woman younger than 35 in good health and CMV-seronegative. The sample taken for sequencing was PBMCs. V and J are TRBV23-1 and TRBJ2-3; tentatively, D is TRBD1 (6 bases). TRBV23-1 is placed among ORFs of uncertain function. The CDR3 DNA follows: TGCGCCAGCAGTTGCAAGCACAGGGAAGGGTGCACAGATACGCAGTATTTT. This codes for CASSCKHREGCTDTQYF.